What follows are 25 T cell receptor beta chains derived from one specimen sequenced in a study of cytomegalovirus exposure and HLA in healthy donors. The PCR had 60 Vbeta and 13 Jbeta primers. Only in-frame clones appear in the TCRdb table, and some are missing; sequencing was by immunoSEQ multiplex PCR. The sample holds 160,000 or so clones; around 85% are singletons and the top ten take 1.3%. The source material was PBMCs. These receptors came from a man in his forties or fifties in good health and CMV-seropositive.

The chain uses TRBV19 and TRBJ2-7, with 8 bases identical to TRBD1. This CDR3 spans 13 amino acids. V gave up 9 bases and J gave up 0 bases; unmatched junction bases: 4. CDR1 LNHDA and CDR2 SQIVND come from the germline V gene (reference sequence). The CDR3 DNA sequence: TGTGCCAGCGCCGGGACAGGCTCCTACGAGCAGTACTTC. Its translation: CASAGTGSYEQYF.

The chain combines TRBV5-5 with TRBJ2-2, with TRBD2 matching 11 bases. V was pared by 0 bases and J by 0 bases, with 4 bases of the junction left unmatched. CDR3 length equals 18 residues. In germline, CDR1 is SGHKS, CDR2 YYEKEE (reference sequence). CDR3 bases: TGTGCCAGCAGCTTGGGGCTAGCGGGAGGACCGAACACCGGGGAGCTGTTTTTT. Translating it yields CASSLGLAGGPNTGELFF.

The rearrangement joins TRBV4-2 to TRBJ1-6; 8 bases line up with TRBD1. Germline V lookup: CDR1 LGHNA, CDR2 YNFKEQ. Germline trimming cut 8 bases from V and 7 bases from J; bases unmatched to any gene: 1. The CDR3 is 12 amino acids. This CDR3 is CASGTGNSPLHF. In DNA form, the CDR3 reads TGTGCCAGCGGGACAGGCAATTCACCCCTCCACTTT.

The chain combines TRBV27 with TRBJ1-2; possible D gene TRBD1, 5 bases. The germline gives CDR1 MNHEY, CDR2 SMNVEV (reference sequence). The V gene lost 7 bases and the J gene lost 5 bases, with 17 bases spanning the gap. This CDR3 comprises 14 residues. The CDR3 here is CASKTRGDRYGYTF. CDR3 nucleotides: TGTGCCAGCAAAACCCGGGGGGATCGTTATGGCTACACCTTC.

This sequence joins TRBV27 and TRBJ2-5, with 9 positions matching TRBD1. This CDR3 has 15 residues. Trimming cost V 5 bases and J 4 bases; bases outside gene matches: 8. Germline V gene lookup returns CDR1 MNHEY and CDR2 SMNVEV (reference sequence). CDR3 in amino acids: CASSQGQGLRETQYF. DNA of the CDR3: TGTGCCAGCAGTCAGGGACAGGGATTGCGAGAGACCCAGTACTTC.

V usage is TRBV2 and J usage is TRBJ1-1; tentatively, D is TRBD1 (6 bases). The CDR3 spans 9 residues. The V gene's germline CDR1 is SNHLY and CDR2 FYNNEI. The CDR3: CKGRGEAFF. Written as DNA, the CDR3 is TGTAAGGGAAGGGGGGAAGCTTTCTTT.

The chain combines TRBV6-5 with TRBJ1-2, with D unclear. Germline V CDR1 and CDR2: MNHEY, SVGAGI. This CDR3 is built from 15 residues. Trimming stripped 2 bases from V and 4 bases from J, with 14 bases between. The chain's CDR3 is CASSYGSGSGYGYTF. CDR3 bases: TGTGCCAGCAGTTACGGGTCGGGGAGCGGCTATGGCTACACCTTC.

In this sample, this clone turned up once. V and J are TRBV9 and TRBJ1-5; D gene ambiguous. V was trimmed by 3 bases and J by 3 bases, leaving 13 bases between them. This CDR3 is built from 15 residues. Germline CDR1 is SGDLS and CDR2 is YYNGEE. CDR3 nucleotides: TGTGCCAGCAGCGGCCCTCGACGGGACAATCAGCCCCAGCATTTT. Translated, it gives CASSGPRRDNQPQHF.

The chain links TRBV6-1 to TRBJ2-7; D gene ambiguous. Trimming shortened V by 1 base and J by 2 bases, and 6 bases separated the two germline ends. Germline V gives CDR1 MNHNS, CDR2 SASEGT. CDR3 length equals 13 residues. The CDR3 coding sequence is TGTGCCAGCAGTGAAGGAAACACCTACGAGCAGTACTTC. Protein sequence: CASSEGNTYEQYF.

This chain joins TRBV10-3 and TRBJ1-1; D may be TRBD1 (5 bases). Germline V CDR1 and CDR2: ENHRY, SYGVKD. The CDR3 contains 12 residues. With 10 bases removed from V and 5 bases from J, the gap between germline ends came to 14 bases. Here the CDR3 DNA reads TGTGCCACCTCAGACAGTAAGACTGAAGCTTTCTTT. It specifies CATSDSKTEAFF.

The chain joins TRBV2 to TRBJ1-2; D is unresolved. Germline CDR1 is SNHLY and CDR2 is FYNNEI. The CDR3 sequence is 13 residues long. The V and J ends lost 7 bases and 2 bases respectively, with 11 bases between them. The CDR3 DNA reads TGTGCCAGCACCTCACAAGTAAACTATGGCTACACCTTC. Translated: CASTSQVNYGYTF. Full variable domain (rest looked up from reference TRBV2 and TRBJ1-2): EPEVTQTPSHQVTQMGQEVILRCVPISNHLYFYWYRQILGQKVEFLVSFYNNEISEKSEIFDDQFSVERPDGSNFTLKIRSTKLEDSAMYFCASTSQVNYGYTFGSGTRLTVV.

The chain is built from TRBV11-3 and TRBJ2-2; a possible D gene is TRBD2 (7 bases). The V end was cut by 5 bases, the J end by 4 bases, with 17 bases between. There are 16 residues in the CDR3. Per the germline V gene, CDR1 is SGHNT and CDR2 is YENEEA. The CDR3, as DNA: TGTGCCAGCAGCCCCCAAGGGGGGGCGGTCACCGGGGAGCTGTTTTTT. This translates into CASSPQGGAVTGELFF. Based on the CDR3 plus reference TRBV11-3 and TRBJ2-2, the full variable domain is EAGVVQSPRYKIIEKKQPVAFWCNPISGHNTLYWYLQNLGQGPELLIRYENEEAVDDSQLPKDRFSAERLKGVDSTLKIQPAELGDSAVYLCASSPQGGAVTGELFFGEGSRLTVL.

The chain carries TRBV6-1 and TRBJ2-7; 13 bases fit TRBD2. The V and J ends lost 10 bases and 3 bases, in that order; junction bases with no gene match: 6. CDR1 and CDR2 from the germline V gene are MNHNS and SASEGT. The CDR3 runs 14 residues. Here the CDR3 reads CAIKRTSGSYEQYF. The DNA for the CDR3 is TGTGCCATAAAGAGGACTAGCGGGAGCTACGAGCAGTACTTC.

There are a few counts of this clone. This chain links TRBV6-1 with TRBJ1-1, with TRBD1 as a possible D gene (5 bases). Between the trimmed V and J ends, which lost 2 bases and 1 base, there was a span of 11 bases. This CDR3 spans 15 amino acids. Germline-derived CDR1 and CDR2 are MNHNS and SASEGT. The CDR3 sequence: CASSEQGTPNTEAFF. Written as DNA, the CDR3 is TGTGCCAGCAGTGAACAGGGTACCCCGAACACTGAAGCTTTCTTT.

The chain couples TRBV5-1 to TRBJ1-1; TRBD1 matches 9 bases. Trimming at V came to 2 bases and at J to 8 bases, leaving 13 bases not matched to a gene. Germline-derived CDR1 and CDR2 are SGHRS and YFSETQ. This CDR3 is built from 16 residues. CDR3 sequence (DNA): TGCGCCAGCAGCTTACCATACAGGGGGCCCACTGTGGAAGCTTTCTTT. Its protein product is CASSLPYRGPTVEAFF.

The chain uses TRBV6-6 and TRBJ1-1; 7 bases map to TRBD1. V shed 6 bases and J 4 bases; nucleotides not matched to a gene: 5. Per the germline V gene, CDR1 is MNHNY and CDR2 is SVGAGI (reference sequence). This CDR3 is built from 13 residues. The CDR3 region has the DNA TGTGCCAGCAGGGGCGGGACAGCCACTGAAGCTTTCTTT. Translation: CASRGGTATEAFF.

The genes are TRBV28 and TRBJ2-1; 8 bases match TRBD2. CDR3 length equals 12 residues. CDR1 is MDHEN, CDR2 SYDVKM, per germline. With V trimmed by 6 bases and J by 12 bases, 7 bases remained unmatched. The CDR3 DNA sequence: TGTGCCAGCAGCCAAGCGGGGGTAGGGCAGTTCTTC. It encodes CASSQAGVGQFF.

This sequence joins TRBV30 and TRBJ2-2; the match to TRBD2 covers 14 bases. Germline values: CDR1 GTSNPN, CDR2 SVGIG (reference sequence). V shed 4 bases and J 4 bases; nucleotides not matched to a gene: 5. This CDR3 is built from 16 residues. The CDR3 sequence: CAWTRTSGRTTGELFF. CDR3 DNA: TGTGCCTGGACACGGACTAGCGGGAGGACCACCGGGGAGCTGTTTTTT.

In its sample, this clone was seen once. The chain recombines TRBV28 with TRBJ1-5; TRBD1 matches at 9 bases. Germline lookup yields CDR1 MDHEN and CDR2 SYDVKM. The CDR3 covers 16 residues. With 4 bases clipped from V and 5 bases from J, the junction kept 9 bases outside the gene matches. The CDR3 region is CASSSTRGQGHQPQHF. The DNA of the CDR3 is TGTGCCAGCAGTTCCACGAGGGGACAGGGCCATCAGCCCCAGCATTTT. Looking up the rest from reference TRBV28 and TRBJ1-5 gives the full variable domain: DVKVTQSSRYLVKRTGEKVFLECVQDMDHENMFWYRQDPGLGLRLIYFSYDVKMKEKGDIPEGYSVSREKKERFSLILESASTNQTSMYLCASSSTRGQGHQPQHFGDGTRLSIL.

The chain joins TRBV9 to TRBJ1-2; D gene uncertain. Trimming stripped 0 bases from V and 7 bases from J, with 16 bases between. The CDR3 consists of 15 residues. Per germline, CDR1 SGDLS and CDR2 YYNGEE. Here the CDR3 DNA reads TGTGCCAGCAGCGTAGAAGGGCCCCGGGGTGTTGGCTACACCTTC. Encoded protein: CASSVEGPRGVGYTF.

Regarding this clone: Other DNA variants within this sample encode the same CDR3. The chain recombines TRBV7-2 with TRBJ1-6; D possibly corresponds to TRBD1 (5 bases). V gave up 5 bases and J gave up 9 bases, with 14 bases separating them. CDR3 length: 14 residues. Germline CDR1 reads SGHTA; CDR2 reads FQGNSA. The CDR3 sequence is CASSPAGLASPLHF. DNA of the CDR3: TGTGCCAGCAGCCCAGCAGGGTTAGCTTCACCCCTCCACTTT. The variable domain in full, completed from reference TRBV7-2 and TRBJ1-6, reads GAGVSQSPSNKVTEKGKDVELRCDPISGHTALYWYRQSLGQGLEFLIYFQGNSAPDKSGLPSDRFSAERTGGSVSTLTIQRTQQEDSAVYLCASSPAGLASPLHFGNGTRLTVT.

The chain recombines TRBV29-1 with TRBJ1-2; D unclear. V lost 7 bases, J lost 7 bases, and 13 bases lay in between. The CDR3 has 11 amino acids. CDR1 is SQVTM and CDR2 is ANQGSEA in the germline V gene. The CDR3 protein is CSAQVVSGYTF. The CDR3 DNA sequence: TGCAGCGCCCAGGTCGTTAGTGGCTACACCTTC.

The V gene is TRBV18, the J gene TRBJ2-2, with D hard to call. Germline loops: CDR1 KGHSH, CDR2 LQKENI. This CDR3 has 17 amino acids. V lost 4 bases and J 3 bases, leaving 18 bases between the germline ends. CDR3 region: CASSLNPIATDTGELFF. CDR3 bases: TGTGCCAGCTCACTCAACCCTATAGCCACCGACACCGGGGAGCTGTTTTTT.

This clone was found a few times. The chain joins TRBV6-5 to TRBJ1-1; D call uncertain. This CDR3 is 14 amino acids long. V was shortened by 0 bases and J by 0 bases, with 5 bases between the two germline ends. Germline-derived CDR1 and CDR2 are MNHEY and SVGAGI. The CDR3 sequence: CASSYSNVNTEAFF. The CDR3 coding sequence is TGTGCCAGCAGTTACTCCAATGTGAACACTGAAGCTTTCTTT.

This chain joins TRBV5-6 and TRBJ2-4; 7 bases map to TRBD2. The CDR3 is made up of 13 amino acids. Trimming took 4 bases from V and 8 from J; bases not matched to a gene: 6. CDR1 and CDR2 from the germline V gene are SGHDT and YYEEEE. The CDR3 sequence: CASSPGGGDIQYF. In DNA form, the CDR3 reads TGTGCCAGCAGCCCTGGGGGGGGAGACATTCAGTACTTC.